The T cell receptor beta chain under discussion was sequenced for a study of T cell responses to AZD1222 COVID-19 vaccine (dated by TCRdb to about 2021). For context, the study as a whole: A total of 240 or so trial participants underwent TCR sequencing, of whom roughly 210 had received two doses of AZD1222 and about 26 had received two doses of the MenACWY control vaccine. Trial participants were enrolled by age into subgroups of 18-55, 56-69 and 70-plus years, and roughly 150, 30 and 60 TCR-sequenced participants, respectively, were included in these subgroups. Beyond this particular receptor, the publication reports: Most participants were white British and females outnumbered males, and the authors suggested that clonal diversity may have been underestimated. Only five to seven AZD1222 recipients were SARS-CoV-2 seropositive at baseline, limiting conclusions about previously exposed vaccinees. The 56-69-year group was small, and its depth increase did not reach significance, likely because of low power. A significant rise in spike-specific TCR breadth and depth was observed after two AZD1222 doses relative to day 0 and relative to MenACWY recipients. The vaccine-associated CD4 TCRs covered the entire spike protein, and the dominant responses fell in regions 160-218 and 743-854. Nearly half of unique spike-specific TCRs reportedly recognized epitopes outside regions mutated in the B.1.351 and B.1.1.7 variants. Because no samples from the day 14 peak response were available, repertoires could be characterized only after the peak T cell response.

The CDR3 contains 14 residues, cysteine and phenylalanine counted. CDR3 DNA is the only sequence kept; it has 42 bases, read in frame from the first base. CDR1 and CDR2 (DFQATT, SNEGSKA) derive from the germline V gene (reference sequence). V and J are truncated by 3 bases and 1 base respectively, leaving an intervening sequence of 12 bases. The time point label of this sample denotes: baseline before first vaccination. The sample's treatment or condition label is to be understood as: meningococcal conjugate vaccine given as trial control. Vaccinee samples were obtained from the UK trials COV001 and COV002, which included a single-blind randomized controlled phase 2/3 trial of AZD1222 (ChAdOx1 nCoV-19) in healthy adults. Trial participant PBMC samples were collected at day 0 and day 28 after the second dose for TCRbeta chain sequencing. Regarding this clone: It has no known antigen specificity. Base qualities are not recorded, but no much larger clone differs from it by a single base.

The CDR3 regions of human TCRbeta chains were subjected to immunosequencing. The study's processing was this. TCRs in the repertoires were compared against a reference library of SARS-CoV-2-specific TCRs that had been generated with the MIRA antigen-specificity platform. Breadth meant the fraction of unique TCRs that were SARS-CoV-2-associated, whereas depth meant the fraction of total T cells that were SARS-CoV-2-associated. Using the MIRA data, every spike-specific TCR was mapped to the spike region that the TCR reacted to and assigned to either a CD4 or a CD8 class. Log10-transformed breadth and depth values were compared by one-way ANOVA with Sidak's multiple comparisons tests. TCRdb retrieved this table from immuneACCESS and kept in-frame rearrangements only. Not all clones are present; in checked studies, unresolved V genes account for under half, and no reason is known for the remainder. V and J calls and clone size are as listed in that table; D and trimming were resolved from the DNA. The sample data list about 100,000 clones, and about 89% of these were observed just once. The ten biggest clones cover 4% to 4.5% of the sample.

The rearranged segments are TRBV20-1 and TRBJ2-5; the D gene cannot be named for sure. Sequencing used peripheral blood, obtained on day 0 of MenACWY control vaccination. The receptor's source is an adult in good health. Read as DNA, the sequence is TGCAGTGCTAGTCTCGGTCAGCCCCAAGAGACCCAGTACTTC. Translation gives CSASLGQPQETQYF.